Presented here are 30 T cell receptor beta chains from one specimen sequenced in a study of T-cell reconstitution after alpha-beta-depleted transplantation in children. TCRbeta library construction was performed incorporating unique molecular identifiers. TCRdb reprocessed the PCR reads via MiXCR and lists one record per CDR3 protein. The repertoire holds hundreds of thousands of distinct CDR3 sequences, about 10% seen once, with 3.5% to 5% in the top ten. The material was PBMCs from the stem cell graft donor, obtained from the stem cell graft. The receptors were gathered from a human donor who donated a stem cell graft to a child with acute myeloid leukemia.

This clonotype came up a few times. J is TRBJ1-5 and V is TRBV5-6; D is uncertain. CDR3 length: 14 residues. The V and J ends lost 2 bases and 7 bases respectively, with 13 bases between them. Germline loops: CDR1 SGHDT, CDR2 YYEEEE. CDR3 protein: CASSFSGEEQPQHF. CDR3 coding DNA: TGTGCCAGCAGCTTCTCTGGGGAGGAACAGCCCCAGCATTTT.

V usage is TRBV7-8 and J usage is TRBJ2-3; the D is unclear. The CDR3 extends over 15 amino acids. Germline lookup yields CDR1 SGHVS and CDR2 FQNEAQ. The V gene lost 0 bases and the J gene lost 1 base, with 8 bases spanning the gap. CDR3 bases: TGTGCCAGCAGCTTAGCGCAAGTTGGCACAGATACGCAGTATTTT. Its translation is CASSLAQVGTDTQYF.

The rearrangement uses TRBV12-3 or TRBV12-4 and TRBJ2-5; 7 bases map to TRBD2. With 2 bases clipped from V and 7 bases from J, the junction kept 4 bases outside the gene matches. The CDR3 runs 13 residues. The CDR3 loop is CASSLQLAATQYF. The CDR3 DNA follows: TGTGCCAGCAGTTTACAGCTAGCGGCGACCCAGTACTTC.

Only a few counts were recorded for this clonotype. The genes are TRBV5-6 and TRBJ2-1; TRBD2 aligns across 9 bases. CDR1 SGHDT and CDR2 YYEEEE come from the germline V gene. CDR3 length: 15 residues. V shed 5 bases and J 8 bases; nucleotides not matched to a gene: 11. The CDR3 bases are TGTGCCAGCAGTGACGACGGACTAGCGTTCCATGAGCAGTTCTTC. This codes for CASSDDGLAFHEQFF.

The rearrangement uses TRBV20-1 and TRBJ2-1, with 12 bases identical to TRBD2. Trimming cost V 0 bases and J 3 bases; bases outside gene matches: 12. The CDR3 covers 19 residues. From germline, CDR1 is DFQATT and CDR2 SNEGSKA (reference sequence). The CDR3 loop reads CSAREKGVLAGGDYNEQFF. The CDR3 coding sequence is TGCAGTGCTAGAGAAAAGGGTGTACTAGCGGGAGGTGACTACAATGAGCAGTTCTTC.

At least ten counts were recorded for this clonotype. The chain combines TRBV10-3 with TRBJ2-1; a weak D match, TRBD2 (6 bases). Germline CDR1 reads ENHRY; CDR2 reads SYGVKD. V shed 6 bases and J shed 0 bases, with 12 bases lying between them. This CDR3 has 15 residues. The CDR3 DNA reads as TGTGCCATCAGGGGTGGGGGACTCTCCTACAATGAGCAGTTCTTC. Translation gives CAIRGGGLSYNEQFF.

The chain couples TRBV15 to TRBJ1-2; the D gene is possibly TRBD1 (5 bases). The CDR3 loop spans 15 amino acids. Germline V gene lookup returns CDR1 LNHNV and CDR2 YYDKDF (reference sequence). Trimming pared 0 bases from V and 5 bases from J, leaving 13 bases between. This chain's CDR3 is CATSRDQTGSYGYTF. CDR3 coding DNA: TGTGCCACCAGCAGAGATCAAACAGGCTCATATGGCTACACCTTC.

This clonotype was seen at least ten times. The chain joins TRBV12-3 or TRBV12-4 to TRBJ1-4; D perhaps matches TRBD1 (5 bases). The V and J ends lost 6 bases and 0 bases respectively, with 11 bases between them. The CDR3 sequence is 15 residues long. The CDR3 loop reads CASRWGGATNEKLFF. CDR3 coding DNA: TGTGCCAGCAGATGGGGGGGGGCAACTAATGAAAAACTGTTTTTT.

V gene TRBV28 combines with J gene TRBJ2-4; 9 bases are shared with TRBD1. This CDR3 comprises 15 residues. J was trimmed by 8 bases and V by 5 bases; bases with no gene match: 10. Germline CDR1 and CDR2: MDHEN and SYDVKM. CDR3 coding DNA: TGTGCCAGCAGTCCCCCCGGGACAGGGAATCACATTCAGTACTTC. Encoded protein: CASSPPGTGNHIQYF.

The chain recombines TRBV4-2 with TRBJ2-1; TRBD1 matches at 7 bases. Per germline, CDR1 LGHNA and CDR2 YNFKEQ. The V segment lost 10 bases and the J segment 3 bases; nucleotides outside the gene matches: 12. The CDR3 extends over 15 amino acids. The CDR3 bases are TGTGCCAACCTCCCGGACAGGCCGATCTACAATGAGCAGTTCTTC. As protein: CANLPDRPIYNEQFF.

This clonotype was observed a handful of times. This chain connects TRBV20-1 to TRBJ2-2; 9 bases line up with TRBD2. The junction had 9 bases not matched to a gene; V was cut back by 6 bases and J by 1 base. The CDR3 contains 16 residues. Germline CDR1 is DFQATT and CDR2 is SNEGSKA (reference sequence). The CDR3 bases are TGCAGTGCCCCCAGGCAACTAGCGGGGAACACCGGGGAGCTGTTTTTT. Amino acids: CSAPRQLAGNTGELFF.

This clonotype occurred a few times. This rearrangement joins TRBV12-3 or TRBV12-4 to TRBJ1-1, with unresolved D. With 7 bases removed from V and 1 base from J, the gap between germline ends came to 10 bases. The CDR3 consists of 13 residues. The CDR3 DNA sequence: TGTGCCAGCACCCTTCAGGAGAACACTGAAGCTTTCTTT. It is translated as CASTLQENTEAFF.

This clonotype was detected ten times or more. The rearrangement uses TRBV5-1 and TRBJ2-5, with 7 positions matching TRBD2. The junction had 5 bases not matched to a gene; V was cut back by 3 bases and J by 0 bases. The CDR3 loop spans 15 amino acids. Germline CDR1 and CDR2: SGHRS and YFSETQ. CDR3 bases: TGCGCCAGCAGCTCAGGACTAGTCGACCAAGAGACCCAGTACTTC. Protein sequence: CASSSGLVDQETQYF.

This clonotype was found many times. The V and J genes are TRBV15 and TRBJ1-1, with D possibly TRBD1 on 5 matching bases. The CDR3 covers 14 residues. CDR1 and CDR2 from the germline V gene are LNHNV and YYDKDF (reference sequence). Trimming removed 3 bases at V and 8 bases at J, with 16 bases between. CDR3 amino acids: CATSSPSPGSEAFF. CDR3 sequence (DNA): TGTGCCACCAGCAGCCCGTCCCCAGGGTCGGAAGCTTTCTTT.

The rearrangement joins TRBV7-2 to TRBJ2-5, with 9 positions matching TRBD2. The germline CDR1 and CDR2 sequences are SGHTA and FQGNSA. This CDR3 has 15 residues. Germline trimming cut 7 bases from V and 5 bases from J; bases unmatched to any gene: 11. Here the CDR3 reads CASTLGGRGGETQYF. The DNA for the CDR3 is TGTGCCAGCACCTTGGGCGGGAGGGGAGGGGAGACCCAGTACTTC.

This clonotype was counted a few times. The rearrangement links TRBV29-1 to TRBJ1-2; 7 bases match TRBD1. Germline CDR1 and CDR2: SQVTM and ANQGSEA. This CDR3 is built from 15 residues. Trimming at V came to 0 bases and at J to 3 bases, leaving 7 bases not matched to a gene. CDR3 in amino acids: CSVEDWPGGDYGYTF. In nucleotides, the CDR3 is TGCAGCGTTGAAGATTGGCCAGGGGGTGACTATGGCTACACCTTC. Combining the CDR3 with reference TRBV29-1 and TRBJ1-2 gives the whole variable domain SAVISQKPSRDICQRGTSLTIQCQVDSQVTMMFWYRQQPGQSLTLIATANQGSEATYESGFVIDKFPISRPNLTFSTLTVSNMSPEDSSIYLCSVEDWPGGDYGYTFGSGTRLTVV.

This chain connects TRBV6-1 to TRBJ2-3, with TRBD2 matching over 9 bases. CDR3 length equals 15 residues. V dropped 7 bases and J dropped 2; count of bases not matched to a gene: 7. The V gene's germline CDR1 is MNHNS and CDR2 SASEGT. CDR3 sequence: CASTPGTSTTDTQYF. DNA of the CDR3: TGTGCCAGCACGCCCGGGACTAGCACCACAGATACGCAGTATTTT.

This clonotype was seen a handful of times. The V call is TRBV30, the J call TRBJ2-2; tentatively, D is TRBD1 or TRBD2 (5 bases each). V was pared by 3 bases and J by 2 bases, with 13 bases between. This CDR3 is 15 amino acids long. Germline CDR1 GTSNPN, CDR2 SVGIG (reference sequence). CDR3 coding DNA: TGTGCCTGGAGACTCGGGGCAAGAAACACCGGGGAGCTGTTTTTT. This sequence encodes CAWRLGARNTGELFF.

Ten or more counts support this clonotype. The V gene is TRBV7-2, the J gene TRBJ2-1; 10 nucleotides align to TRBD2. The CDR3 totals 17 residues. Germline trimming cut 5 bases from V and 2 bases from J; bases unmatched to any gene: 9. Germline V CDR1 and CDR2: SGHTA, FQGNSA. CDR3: CASSPTGTSATYNEQFF. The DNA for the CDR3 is TGTGCCAGCAGCCCTACCGGGACTAGCGCTACCTACAATGAGCAGTTCTTC.

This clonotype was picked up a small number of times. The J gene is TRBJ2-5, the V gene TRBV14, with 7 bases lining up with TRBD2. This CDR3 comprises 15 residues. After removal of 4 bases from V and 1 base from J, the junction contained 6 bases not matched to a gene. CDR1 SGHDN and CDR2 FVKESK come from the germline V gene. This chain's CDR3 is CASSRQQRGQETQYF. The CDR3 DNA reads TGTGCCAGCAGCCGTCAGCAGCGGGGCCAAGAGACCCAGTACTTC.

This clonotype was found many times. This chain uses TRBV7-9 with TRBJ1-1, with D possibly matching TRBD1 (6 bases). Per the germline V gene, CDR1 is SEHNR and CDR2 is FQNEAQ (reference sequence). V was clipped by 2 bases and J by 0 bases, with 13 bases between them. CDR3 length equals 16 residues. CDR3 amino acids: CASSLWRTALNTEAFF. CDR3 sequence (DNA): TGTGCCAGCAGCTTATGGCGGACAGCGTTGAACACTGAAGCTTTCTTT.

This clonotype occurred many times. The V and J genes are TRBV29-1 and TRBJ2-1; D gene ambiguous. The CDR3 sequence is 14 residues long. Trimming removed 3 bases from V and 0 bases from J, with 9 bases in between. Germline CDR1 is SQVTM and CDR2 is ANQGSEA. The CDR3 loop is CSVDLVSSYNEQFF. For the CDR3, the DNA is TGCAGCGTTGACCTAGTAAGCTCCTACAATGAGCAGTTCTTC.

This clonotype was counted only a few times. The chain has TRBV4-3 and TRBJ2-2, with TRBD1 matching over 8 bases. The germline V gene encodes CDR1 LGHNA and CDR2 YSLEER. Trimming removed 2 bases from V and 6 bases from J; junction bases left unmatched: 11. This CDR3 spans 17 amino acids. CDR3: CASSQLPGQVSPGELFF. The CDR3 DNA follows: TGCGCCAGCAGCCAACTTCCGGGACAGGTATCCCCCGGGGAGCTGTTTTTT.

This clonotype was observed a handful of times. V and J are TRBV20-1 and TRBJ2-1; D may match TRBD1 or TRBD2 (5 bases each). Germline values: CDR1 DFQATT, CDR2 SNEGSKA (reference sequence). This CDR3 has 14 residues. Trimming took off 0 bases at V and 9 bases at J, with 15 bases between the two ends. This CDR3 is CSAREGPPYGEQFF. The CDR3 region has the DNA TGCAGTGCTAGAGAGGGACCCCCGTACGGTGAGCAGTTCTTC.

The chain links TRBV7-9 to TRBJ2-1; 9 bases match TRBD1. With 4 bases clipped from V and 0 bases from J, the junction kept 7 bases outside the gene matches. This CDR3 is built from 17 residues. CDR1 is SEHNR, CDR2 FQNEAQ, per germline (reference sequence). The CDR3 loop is CASSSTGGLTSYNEQFF. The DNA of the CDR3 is TGTGCCAGCAGCTCAACAGGGGGCCTTACCTCCTACAATGAGCAGTTCTTC.

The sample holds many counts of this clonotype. The CDR3 nucleotides read TGTGCCATCAGCCAGGGTGCAGGCACTGAAGCTTTCTTT. This codes for CAISQGAGTEAFF. The chain employs TRBV10-3 and TRBJ1-1, with D possibly matching TRBD1 (5 bases). Germline CDR1 is ENHRY and CDR2 is SYGVKD. The CDR3 consists of 13 residues. Between the trimmed V and J ends, which lost 6 bases and 4 bases, there was a span of 12 bases.

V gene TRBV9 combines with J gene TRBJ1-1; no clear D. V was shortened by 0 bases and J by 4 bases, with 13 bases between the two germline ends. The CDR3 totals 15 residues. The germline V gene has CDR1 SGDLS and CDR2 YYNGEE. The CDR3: CASSVAEGPSTEAFF. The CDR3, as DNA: TGTGCCAGCAGCGTAGCGGAGGGTCCGAGCACTGAAGCTTTCTTT.

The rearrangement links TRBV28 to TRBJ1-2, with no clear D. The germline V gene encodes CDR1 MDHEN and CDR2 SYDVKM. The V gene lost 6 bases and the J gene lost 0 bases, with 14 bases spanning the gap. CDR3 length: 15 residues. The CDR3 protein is CASRRYTGPNYGYTF. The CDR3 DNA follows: TGTGCCAGCAGAAGGTACACGGGTCCTAACTATGGCTACACCTTC.

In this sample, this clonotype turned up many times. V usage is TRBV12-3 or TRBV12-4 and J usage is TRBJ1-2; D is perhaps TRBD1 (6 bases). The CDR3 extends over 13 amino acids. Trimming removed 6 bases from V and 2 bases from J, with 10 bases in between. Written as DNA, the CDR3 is TGTGCCAGCAGCTCGCAGGGGAACTATGGCTACACCTTC. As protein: CASSSQGNYGYTF.

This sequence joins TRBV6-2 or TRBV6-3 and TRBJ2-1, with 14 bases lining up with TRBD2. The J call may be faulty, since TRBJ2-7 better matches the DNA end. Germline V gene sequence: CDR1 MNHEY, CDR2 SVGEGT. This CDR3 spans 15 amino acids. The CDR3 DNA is TGTGCCAGCAGCCGGACTAGCGGGAGGTCCAATGAGCAGTACTTC. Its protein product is CASSRTSGRSNEQYF.